This entry lists 19 T cell receptor beta chains sequenced from one sample in a study of blood T cell repertoires in COVID-19. Sequencing used immunoSEQ multiplex PCR; TCRdb keeps in-frame clones, though not all of them. The table lists 200,000 to 250,000 clones, 82% of them singletons. Sequenced input: peripheral blood. All receptors come from an elderly woman with acute or convalescent COVID-19.

The CDR3 DNA follows: TGTGCCATCAGTGCCTCCGCTCAGGGGTCCTCCTACGAGCAGTACTTC. It codes for CAISASAQGSSYEQYF. This chain uses TRBV10-3 with TRBJ2-7; possible D gene TRBD1, 6 bases. Germline V gene data show CDR1 as ENHRY and CDR2 as SYGVKD. This CDR3 has 16 residues. Trimming shortened V by 4 bases and J by 0 bases, and 16 bases separated the two germline ends.

The chain recombines TRBV3-1 (or the pseudogene TRBV3-2) with TRBJ2-5, with D maybe TRBD2 (5 bases). The CDR3 spans 14 residues. CDR1 LGHDT and CDR2 YNNKEL come from the germline V gene (reference sequence). V was trimmed by 11 bases and J by 2 bases, leaving 18 bases between them. This chain's CDR3 is CACLLRGIQETQYF. CDR3 DNA sequence: TGTGCCTGCCTCCTAAGAGGGATTCAAGAGACCCAGTACTTC.

The V gene is TRBV5-1, the J gene TRBJ2-2, with TRBD1 identical over 9 bases. CDR1 is SGHRS and CDR2 is YFSETQ in the germline V gene. V was clipped by 0 bases and J by 6 bases; unmatched bases: 0. This CDR3 is 14 amino acids long. CDR3 sequence reads: CASSLGQGAGELFF. The CDR3 DNA is TGCGCCAGCAGCTTGGGACAGGGGGCCGGGGAGCTGTTTTTT.

The J gene is TRBJ1-1, the V gene TRBV12-3 or TRBV12-4; D uncertain. The CDR3 extends over 13 amino acids. V was shortened by 5 bases and J by 11 bases, with 18 bases between the two germline ends. This CDR3 reads CASSPGPSREAFF. The CDR3 DNA sequence: TGTGCCAGCAGTCCCGGGCCGTCCCGGGAGGCTTTCTTT.

This chain links TRBV13 with TRBJ2-1; 12 bases match TRBD2. The CDR3 length is 15 residues. Germline values: CDR1 PRHDT, CDR2 FYEKMQ (reference sequence). J was trimmed by 8 bases and V by 1 base; bases with no gene match: 3. Here the CDR3 DNA reads TGTGCCAGCAGCTTAGCGAGACTAGCGGGGGATGAGCAGTTCTTC. Protein product: CASSLARLAGDEQFF.

The chain couples TRBV7-9 to TRBJ2-7; 10 nucleotides match TRBD1. The CDR3 sequence is 17 residues long. Germline V lookup: CDR1 SEHNR, CDR2 FQNEAQ (reference sequence). V was pared by 1 base and J by 3 bases, with 9 bases of the junction left unmatched. The CDR3 protein is CASSLEGPGTGVYEQYF. CDR3 DNA: TGTGCCAGCAGCTTAGAGGGGCCCGGGACAGGGGTCTACGAGCAGTACTTC.

V gene TRBV5-1 combines with J gene TRBJ1-2, with 9 bases that match TRBD1. This CDR3 is 16 amino acids long. The germline V gene encodes CDR1 SGHRS and CDR2 YFSETQ. V was pared by 4 bases and J by 3 bases, with 10 bases of the junction left unmatched. CDR3 loop: CASSALGQGFDYGYTF. In DNA form, the CDR3 reads TGCGCCAGCAGCGCGTTGGGACAGGGATTCGACTATGGCTACACCTTC.

The chain couples TRBV27 to TRBJ1-6; D possibly corresponds to TRBD1 (5 bases). Trimming removed 7 bases from V and 7 bases from J, with 14 bases in between. The CDR3 spans 14 residues. Germline-derived CDR1 and CDR2 are MNHEY and SMNVEV (reference sequence). The CDR3 DNA reads TGTGCCAGCACCGCGACAGTGGGGAATTCACCCCTCCACTTT. It yields the protein CASTATVGNSPLHF.

This chain connects TRBV4-2 to TRBJ1-1; possible D gene TRBD1, 6 bases. CDR3 length equals 16 residues. The V and J ends lost 0 bases and 7 bases respectively, with 18 bases between them. Germline CDR1 reads LGHNA; CDR2 reads YNFKEQ. This chain's CDR3 is CASSQEWRAEGVEAFF. DNA of the CDR3: TGTGCCAGCAGCCAAGAGTGGCGGGCTGAGGGGGTTGAAGCTTTCTTT.

This chain joins TRBV6-5 and TRBJ1-1, with D possibly matching TRBD1 (5 bases). Between the trimmed V and J ends, which lost 3 bases and 4 bases, there was a span of 12 bases. CDR3 length: 14 residues. The germline gives CDR1 MNHEY, CDR2 SVGAGI. The CDR3 DNA follows: TGTGCCAGCAGTTATATCGCTGGGGCCACTGAAGCTTTCTTT. It encodes CASSYIAGATEAFF.

V usage is TRBV7-2 and J usage is TRBJ2-1, with D tentatively TRBD2 (5 bases). Germline V gene lookup returns CDR1 SGHTA and CDR2 FQGNSA. V shed 4 bases and J shed 8 bases, with 18 bases lying between them. There are 15 residues in the CDR3. The CDR3 DNA follows: TGTGCCAGCAGCTCCCAACTAGGTTCGAGGGATGAGCAGTTCTTC. Amino acids: CASSSQLGSRDEQFF.

The V and J genes are TRBV5-1 and TRBJ1-2, with 10 positions matching TRBD1. J lost 3 bases, V lost 5 bases, and 7 bases had no gene match. Germline V gene lookup returns CDR1 SGHRS and CDR2 YFSETQ. The CDR3 has 15 amino acids. In DNA, the CDR3 is TGCGCCAGCAGGAGGACAGGGGGACAGGACTATGGCTACACCTTC. It encodes CASRRTGGQDYGYTF.

In regard to this clone: Mismatch with germline at one junction end may stem from a read error. The rearrangement uses TRBV7-7 and TRBJ2-1; tentatively, D is TRBD1 (6 bases). The CDR3 is made up of 16 amino acids. Germline V gene data show CDR1 as SSHAT and CDR2 as FNYEAQ (reference sequence). CDR3: CASSAAGAGSYNEQFF. The CDR3 DNA follows: TGTGCTAGCAGCGCCGCAGGGGCCGGCTCCTACAATGAGCAGTTCTTC. The whole variable domain, filled in from reference TRBV7-7 and TRBJ2-1, reads GAGVSQSPRYKVTKRGQDVTLRCDPISSHATLYWYQQALGQGPEFLTYFNYEAQPDKSGLPSDRFSAERPEGSISTLTIQRTEQRDSAMYRCASSAAGAGSYNEQFFGPGTRLTVL.

The chain employs TRBV3-1 (or the pseudogene TRBV3-2) and TRBJ1-2; perhaps TRBD1 as D (5 bases). Trimming took off 1 base at V and 2 bases at J, with 8 bases between the two ends. CDR1 LGHDT and CDR2 YNNKEL come from the germline V gene (reference sequence). This CDR3 is 14 amino acids long. CDR3 DNA sequence: TGTGCCAGCAGCCAAGCCGACAGCAACTATGGCTACACCTTC. Residues: CASSQADSNYGYTF.

The chain links TRBV1 to TRBJ2-7; the listed D gene, TRBD2, was not tested against the DNA. TRBV1 is annotated as a pseudogene. The length of the CDR3 is 16 residues. CDR3 DNA: TGCACCAGCAGCCAAGACCCGAGAGCGGGAGTCTACGAGCAGTACTTC. Protein sequence: CTSSQDPRAGVYEQYF.

The chain has TRBV16 and TRBJ1-4, with TRBD1 as a possible D gene (5 bases). This CDR3 comprises 15 residues. Germline CDR1 KGHSY, CDR2 FQNENV. Trimming left V 4 bases short and J 3 bases short, with 12 bases between. CDR3 loop: CASSRSAGSNEKLFF. CDR3 DNA: TGTGCCAGCAGCCGGTCGGCAGGGTCTAATGAAAAACTGTTTTTT.

The rearrangement uses TRBV4-1 and TRBJ1-2; possibly TRBD1 for D (6 bases). Trimming pared 4 bases from V and 2 bases from J, leaving 14 bases between. CDR1 is MGHRA, CDR2 YSYEKL, per germline. This CDR3 region has 15 residues. CDR3 loop: CASSLQTGQNYGYTF. DNA of the CDR3: TGCGCCAGCAGCCTTCAGACCGGACAGAACTATGGCTACACCTTC.

This clone appeared once. This chain connects TRBV5-4 to TRBJ2-1, with TRBD1 identical over 9 bases. Unmatched junction bases numbered 5, after V lost 2 bases and J lost 5 bases. Germline V gene data show CDR1 as SGHNT and CDR2 as YYREEE (reference sequence). The CDR3 has 15 amino acids. CDR3 protein: CASSLQGANNNEQFF. The CDR3 coding sequence is TGTGCCAGCAGCTTACAGGGGGCAAACAACAATGAGCAGTTCTTC.

The gene calls are TRBV3-1 (or the pseudogene TRBV3-2) and TRBJ2-1; 12 nucleotides line up with TRBD2. This CDR3 is built from 20 residues. Germline values: CDR1 LGHDT, CDR2 YNNKEL (reference sequence). J lost 6 bases, V lost 4 bases, and 19 bases had no gene match. Written as DNA, the CDR3 is TGTGCCAGCAGCCGCGCCTGGTCTAGCGGGGGGGGTACAAGAGGCAATGAGCAGTTCTTC. Amino acids: CASSRAWSSGGGTRGNEQFF.